Listed below are T cell receptor beta chains from one sample, sequenced in a study of type 1 regulatory T cells. TCRdb re-called the reads through MiXCR, storing one row per CDR3 protein. Of about 59,000 distinct CDR3 sequences listed, 62% are singletons. Their antigens remain unidentified. Specimen: cultured non-Tr1 T cells, either the whole culture or a sorted T cell fraction (not recorded which). The receptors shown here come from a human donor in good health. The CDR3 runs from the conserved cysteine through the conserved F or W. Each record gives: CDR3 DNA, CDR3 protein, V gene, D gene, clone size, J gene. A D gene is named only where the DNA matches it firmly. Clone size, where shown, is once, few, many, or a class for clones that have expanded.

CDR3nt: TGTGCCAGCAGTGGGTTTAGCGGGAGTTTCGTCAGCGGGGAGCTGTTTTTT
CDR3aa: CASSGFSGSFVSGELFF
v_gene: TRBV2
d_gene: TRBD2
abundance: -
j_gene: TRBJ2-2

CDR3nt: TGTGCCAGCAGCTTGACGTCCCAGAACACTGAAGCTTTCTTT
CDR3aa: CASSLTSQNTEAFF
v_gene: TRBV5-4
d_gene: -
abundance: -
j_gene: TRBJ1-1

CDR3nt: TGTGCCAGCAGTGAATTCCCGTTCTCTCTGTACTTC
CDR3aa: CASSEFPFSLYF
v_gene: TRBV25-1
d_gene: -
abundance: -
j_gene: TRBJ2-5

CDR3nt: TGTGCCAGCAGCGTATTCGGCTCGGGCACCGGGGAGCTGTTTTTT
CDR3aa: CASSVFGSGTGELFF
v_gene: TRBV9
d_gene: -
abundance: -
j_gene: TRBJ2-2

CDR3nt: TGCGCCAGCAGCCAAAGGAGGAATACGAACACCGGGGAGCTGTTTTTT
CDR3aa: CASSQRRNTNTGELFF
v_gene: TRBV4-1
d_gene: -
abundance: -
j_gene: TRBJ2-2

CDR3nt: TGTGCCAGCAGCCCGGTCCGGGACAGGGCATTTTCACCCCTCCACTTT
CDR3aa: CASSPVRDRAFSPLHF
v_gene: TRBV11-2
d_gene: TRBD1
abundance: -
j_gene: TRBJ1-6

CDR3nt: TGTGCCAGCAGCGCCAGGGTAACCGAAAAACTGTTTTTT
CDR3aa: CASSARVTEKLFF
v_gene: TRBV5-6
d_gene: -
abundance: -
j_gene: TRBJ1-4

CDR3nt: TGTGCCAGCAGCTCGGGACCCAAAAACATTCAGTACTTC
CDR3aa: CASSSGPKNIQYF
v_gene: TRBV12-3/TRBV12-4
d_gene: -
abundance: -
j_gene: TRBJ2-4

CDR3nt: TGTGCCAGCAGTGAGGACGTCCGCTCCTACGAGCAGTACTTC
CDR3aa: CASSEDVRSYEQYF
v_gene: TRBV6-1
d_gene: -
abundance: -
j_gene: TRBJ2-7

CDR3nt: TGTGCCAGCAGAACGACAGGGGCGGCGACTGAAGCTTTCTTT
CDR3aa: CASRTTGAATEAFF
v_gene: TRBV6-2/TRBV6-3
d_gene: TRBD1
abundance: -
j_gene: TRBJ1-1

CDR3nt: TGTGCCAGCAGCCAAGATTTGCATAAACGGGACGAGCAGTACTTC
CDR3aa: CASSQDLHKRDEQYF
v_gene: TRBV14
d_gene: -
abundance: once
j_gene: TRBJ2-7

CDR3nt: TGTGCCAGCAGTTCTAATGGACCAGGGCAGGGAGGTAACTATGGCTACACCTTC
CDR3aa: CASSSNGPGQGGNYGYTF
v_gene: TRBV27
d_gene: -
abundance: -
j_gene: TRBJ1-2

CDR3nt: TGCGCCAGCAGCCAACTAAGTGGCCTGCAGAATGAGCAGTTCTTC
CDR3aa: CASSQLSGLQNEQFF
v_gene: TRBV4-3
d_gene: -
abundance: -
j_gene: TRBJ2-1

CDR3nt: TGTGCCAGCAGCTTAGAGGTGCGGGGCCTGGGGAATGAGCAGTTCTTC
CDR3aa: CASSLEVRGLGNEQFF
v_gene: TRBV7-8
d_gene: -
abundance: -
j_gene: TRBJ2-1

CDR3nt: TGCAGTGCTGCCCCCTACGACAGGTTCTACGAGCAGTACTTC
CDR3aa: CSAAPYDRFYEQYF
v_gene: TRBV20-1
d_gene: -
abundance: -
j_gene: TRBJ2-7

CDR3nt: TGTGCCAGCAGCTTAACGAAGGACTGGGGGACCTACGAGCAGTACTTC
CDR3aa: CASSLTKDWGTYEQYF
v_gene: TRBV11-2
d_gene: -
abundance: -
j_gene: TRBJ2-7

CDR3nt: TGTGCCAGCTCACCATTGTTGGCAGGGGACAAAAACATTCAGTACTTC
CDR3aa: CASSPLLAGDKNIQYF
v_gene: TRBV18
d_gene: -
abundance: -
j_gene: TRBJ2-4

CDR3nt: TGCGCCAGCAGCTTGCCTCGGGGGATCCTCTACGAGCAGTACTTC
CDR3aa: CASSLPRGILYEQYF
v_gene: TRBV5-1
d_gene: -
abundance: -
j_gene: TRBJ2-7

CDR3nt: TGCAGCGTCTACCGGGGAGGAGATGAGCAGTTCTTC
CDR3aa: CSVYRGGDEQFF
v_gene: TRBV29-1
d_gene: -
abundance: few
j_gene: TRBJ2-1

CDR3nt: TGCAGTGCGCTAGCGGGAGCTCTGCAAGACACAGATACGCAGTATTTT
CDR3aa: CSALAGALQDTDTQYF
v_gene: TRBV20-1
d_gene: TRBD2
abundance: -
j_gene: TRBJ2-3

CDR3nt: TGTGCCAGCGCAGCGGGAGGGAGTTACAATGAGCAGTTCTTC
CDR3aa: CASAAGGSYNEQFF
v_gene: TRBV12-3/TRBV12-4
d_gene: TRBD2
abundance: many
j_gene: TRBJ2-1

CDR3nt: TGTGCCAGCAGCGGGCACGGGACTGAGGGTGGAGATACGCAGTATTTT
CDR3aa: CASSGHGTEGGDTQYF
v_gene: TRBV27
d_gene: -
abundance: -
j_gene: TRBJ2-3

CDR3nt: TGTGCCAGCTCACCAAGACAGGGGGAGTTTCAGCCCCAGCATTTT
CDR3aa: CASSPRQGEFQPQHF
v_gene: TRBV18
d_gene: TRBD1
abundance: few
j_gene: TRBJ1-5

CDR3nt: TGTGCCAGCAGCTTGAGGGGGCTGACAGGGTGGAATGAGCAGTTCTTC
CDR3aa: CASSLRGLTGWNEQFF
v_gene: TRBV5-5
d_gene: TRBD1
abundance: -
j_gene: TRBJ2-1

CDR3nt: TGTGCCAGCACCAAAACAGGGGTACACGAGCAGTACTTC
CDR3aa: CASTKTGVHEQYF
v_gene: TRBV6-5
d_gene: TRBD1
abundance: -
j_gene: TRBJ2-7

CDR3nt: TGCGCCAGCAGCCAAGAAGTAGCGGGAGTCTACAATGAGCAGTTCTTC
CDR3aa: CASSQEVAGVYNEQFF
v_gene: TRBV4-1
d_gene: TRBD2
abundance: -
j_gene: TRBJ2-1

CDR3nt: TGTGCCATCAGTGAGGGCGGTCGGGAATCCTACAATGAGCAGTTCTTC
CDR3aa: CAISEGGRESYNEQFF
v_gene: TRBV10-3
d_gene: -
abundance: -
j_gene: TRBJ2-1

CDR3nt: TGTGCCAGCAGCCCTAGCGTTACTAGCGGTCGCTGGGAGACCCAGTACTTC
CDR3aa: CASSPSVTSGRWETQYF
v_gene: TRBV2
d_gene: TRBD2
abundance: few
j_gene: TRBJ2-5

CDR3nt: TGTGCCAGCTCTCAACAGGGGGCAGAGAACAATGAGCAGTTCTTC
CDR3aa: CASSQQGAENNEQFF
v_gene: TRBV18
d_gene: TRBD1
abundance: few
j_gene: TRBJ2-1

CDR3nt: TGCGCCAGCACTAACGAAGGGGGGACGTTCCCGGCTAGCGCGAACCCATCCTACAATGAGCAGTTCTTC
CDR3aa: CASTNEGGTFPASANPSYNEQFF
v_gene: TRBV5-1
d_gene: -
abundance: few
j_gene: TRBJ2-1

CDR3nt: TGTGCCAGCAGCTTTAATCGGTACGAGCAGTACTTC
CDR3aa: CASSFNRYEQYF
v_gene: TRBV7-2
d_gene: -
abundance: -
j_gene: TRBJ2-7

CDR3nt: TGTGCCAGCAACTTAATCGGGGAGCTGTTTTTT
CDR3aa: CASNLIGELFF
v_gene: TRBV2
d_gene: -
abundance: few
j_gene: TRBJ2-2

CDR3nt: TGTGCCAGCAGCTTAGAGATGGGCAGGGAAGAGACCCAGTACTTC
CDR3aa: CASSLEMGREETQYF
v_gene: TRBV7-9
d_gene: -
abundance: -
j_gene: TRBJ2-5

CDR3nt: TGTGCCAGCTCACCAGGACAGGGTGATCAGCCCCAGCATTTT
CDR3aa: CASSPGQGDQPQHF
v_gene: TRBV18
d_gene: TRBD1
abundance: -
j_gene: TRBJ1-5

CDR3nt: TGTGCCAGCAGTTCCTGGACGGATAACCCTGGAAACACCATATATTTT
CDR3aa: CASSSWTDNPGNTIYF
v_gene: TRBV12-3/TRBV12-4
d_gene: -
abundance: -
j_gene: TRBJ1-3

CDR3nt: TGTGCCAGCAGTTTAAGTGGGGCCAGGGGAACGAAGTTCTTC
CDR3aa: CASSLSGARGTKFF
v_gene: TRBV12-3/TRBV12-4
d_gene: -
abundance: -
j_gene: TRBJ2-1

CDR3nt: TGTGCCACAAAAATCGGGGGCCGAGAGACCCAGTACTTC
CDR3aa: CATKIGGRETQYF
v_gene: TRBV24-1
d_gene: -
abundance: -
j_gene: TRBJ2-5

CDR3nt: TGTGCCAGCAGCTTAGGGGGCGGGAGGACACGCAGTATGCCCCAGCATTTT
CDR3aa: CASSLGGGRTRSMPQHF
v_gene: TRBV7-9
d_gene: -
abundance: -
j_gene: TRBJ1-5

CDR3nt: TGCGCCAGCAGTTGGGACAGGGAAGAGACCCAGTACTTC
CDR3aa: CASSWDREETQYF
v_gene: TRBV5-1
d_gene: TRBD1
abundance: -
j_gene: TRBJ2-5

CDR3nt: TGTGCCACCAGCAGAGCTTCAACCGGGGAGCTGTTTTTT
CDR3aa: CATSRASTGELFF
v_gene: TRBV15
d_gene: -
abundance: -
j_gene: TRBJ2-2

CDR3nt: TGTGCCACCCAAGGGGCGCGGGACAGCCAAGAGACCCAGTACTTC
CDR3aa: CATQGARDSQETQYF
v_gene: TRBV28
d_gene: -
abundance: -
j_gene: TRBJ2-5

CDR3nt: TGCGCCAGCAGCTTGGGGGGATCCACCGGGGAGCTGTTTTTT
CDR3aa: CASSLGGSTGELFF
v_gene: TRBV5-1
d_gene: -
abundance: -
j_gene: TRBJ2-2

CDR3nt: TGCGCCAGCAGCTTGACGGGACAGGGGAACACCGGGGAGCTGTTTTTT
CDR3aa: CASSLTGQGNTGELFF
v_gene: TRBV5-1
d_gene: TRBD1
abundance: -
j_gene: TRBJ2-2

CDR3nt: TGTGCCAGCAGACCCGACAGGGCAGATACGCAGTATTTT
CDR3aa: CASRPDRADTQYF
v_gene: TRBV6-2/TRBV6-3
d_gene: TRBD1
abundance: -
j_gene: TRBJ2-3

CDR3nt: TGCAGTGCTATTGCGGGAGGGTGGAATGAGCAGTTCTTC
CDR3aa: CSAIAGGWNEQFF
v_gene: TRBV20-1
d_gene: TRBD2
abundance: -
j_gene: TRBJ2-1

CDR3nt: TGCGCCAGCAGCGTGACCCTCGGTGAGCAGTTCTTC
CDR3aa: CASSVTLGEQFF
v_gene: TRBV5-1
d_gene: -
abundance: -
j_gene: TRBJ2-1

CDR3nt: TGTGCCACCAGTGATACAGGGCATAGCAATCAGCCCCAGCATTTT
CDR3aa: CATSDTGHSNQPQHF
v_gene: TRBV24-1
d_gene: -
abundance: -
j_gene: TRBJ1-5

CDR3nt: TGTGCCAGCAGCTTAACCGGACAGGGGGAGCAGTACTTC
CDR3aa: CASSLTGQGEQYF
v_gene: TRBV7-7
d_gene: TRBD1
abundance: -
j_gene: TRBJ2-7

CDR3nt: TGCAGTGCCACCGGGACCCGCCTGACAGATACGCAGTATTTT
CDR3aa: CSATGTRLTDTQYF
v_gene: TRBV20-1
d_gene: -
abundance: -
j_gene: TRBJ2-3

CDR3nt: TGTGCCAGCAGTCCCTCGGTGTTAGCGGGAGGGCCCGGGGAGCTGTTTTTT
CDR3aa: CASSPSVLAGGPGELFF
v_gene: TRBV12-3/TRBV12-4
d_gene: TRBD2
abundance: -
j_gene: TRBJ2-2

CDR3nt: TGCAGTGCTAATAGCGGGCAAGAGACCCAGTACTTC
CDR3aa: CSANSGQETQYF
v_gene: TRBV20-1
d_gene: TRBD2
abundance: -
j_gene: TRBJ2-5

CDR3nt: TGCAGCGTTTTTTCAGGACTGAACACTGAAGCTTTCTTT
CDR3aa: CSVFSGLNTEAFF
v_gene: TRBV29-1
d_gene: -
abundance: -
j_gene: TRBJ1-1

CDR3nt: TGTGCCAGCAGCTTAGGCCGGGACCCTTTACGGGCCGATACGCAGTATTTT
CDR3aa: CASSLGRDPLRADTQYF
v_gene: TRBV7-6
d_gene: -
abundance: once
j_gene: TRBJ2-3

CDR3nt: TGTGCCAGCAGTGAACAGGGTCCCTCCACTGAAGCTTTCTTT
CDR3aa: CASSEQGPSTEAFF
v_gene: TRBV2
d_gene: -
abundance: -
j_gene: TRBJ1-1